The 24 T cell receptor beta chains below were found in one sample sequenced in a study of blood T cell repertoires in COVID-19. TCRdb keeps only in-frame clones here, not all; method: immunoSEQ multiplex PCR. Among 150,000 to 200,000 clones listed, approximately 86% were seen once. What was sequenced was peripheral blood. The receptors were sampled from a woman aged 80 or over in a cohort sampled during active or convalescent COVID-19.

The genes are TRBV11-2 and TRBJ2-1; 8 nucleotides match TRBD2. Germline CDR1 reads SGHAT; CDR2 reads FQNNGV. This CDR3 has 13 residues. DNA of the CDR3: TGTGCTTGTGCGCGGGGGGTTTACAATGAGCAGTTCTTC. Translation: CACARGVYNEQFF.

The rearrangement joins TRBV6-5 to TRBJ1-4, with D uncertain. CDR1 MNHEY and CDR2 SVGAGI come from the germline V gene. Trimming stripped 5 bases from V and 8 bases from J, with 12 bases between. This CDR3 has 13 residues. In DNA form, the CDR3 reads TGTGCCAGCAGTCCGACGGAGGGAGAAAAACTGTTTTTT. It is translated as CASSPTEGEKLFF.

V is TRBV6-5 and J is TRBJ2-2; D is possibly TRBD1 (6 bases). The CDR3 has 16 amino acids. Per the germline V gene, CDR1 is MNHEY and CDR2 is SVGAGI. The V end was cut by 1 base, the J end by 6 bases, with 15 bases between. CDR3 in DNA: TGTGCCAGCAGTTACTTGACAGGCCCACCCGCCGGGGAGCTGTTTTTT. Its protein product is CASSYLTGPPAGELFF.

The rearrangement links TRBV30 to TRBJ2-1, with 11 bases lining up with TRBD2. The CDR3 loop spans 14 amino acids. Per the germline V gene, CDR1 is GTSNPN and CDR2 is SVGIG (reference sequence). With V trimmed by 3 bases and J by 4 bases, 2 bases remained unmatched. CDR3 in amino acids: CAWRGLAVYNEQFF. DNA for the CDR3: TGTGCCTGGAGGGGACTAGCGGTTTACAATGAGCAGTTCTTC.

V gene TRBV19 combines with J gene TRBJ1-2; no clear D gene. This CDR3 has 16 residues. V was clipped by 3 bases and J by 8 bases, with 22 bases between them. The germline V gene encodes CDR1 LNHDA and CDR2 SQIVND (reference sequence). CDR3 in DNA: TGTGCCAGTAGTATTTCGGGTCTTCCCCCCTCTTGGGGCTACACCTTC. Translation gives CASSISGLPPSWGYTF.

The chain couples TRBV5-6 to TRBJ1-1, with 8 bases fitting TRBD1. The CDR3 sequence is 15 residues long. Germline V gene lookup returns CDR1 SGHDT and CDR2 YYEEEE. Germline trimming cut 6 bases from V and 2 bases from J; bases unmatched to any gene: 9. The CDR3 is CASTLGQGGNTEAFF. CDR3 bases: TGTGCCAGCACCTTAGGACAGGGAGGAAACACTGAAGCTTTCTTT. The complete variable domain, with remaining parts taken from reference TRBV5-6 and TRBJ1-1, reads DAGVTQSPTHLIKTRGQQVTLRCSPKSGHDTVSWYQQALGQGPQFIFQYYEEEERQRGNFPDRFSGHQFPNYSSELNVNALLLGDSALYLCASTLGQGGNTEAFFGQGTRLTVV.

This clone showed up just once. The chain combines TRBV18 with TRBJ2-1, with a possible D match to TRBD2 (5 bases). There are 15 residues in the CDR3. Germline values: CDR1 KGHSH, CDR2 LQKENI. V was pared by 3 bases and J by 6 bases, with 15 bases between. This CDR3 is CASSPLASRTNEQFF. The CDR3 region has the DNA TGTGCCAGCTCACCGTTAGCGAGCCGGACCAATGAGCAGTTCTTC.

The rearrangement joins TRBV6-2 or TRBV6-3 to TRBJ1-4; TRBD1 agrees at 8 bases. From germline, CDR1 is MNHEY and CDR2 SVGEGT. The CDR3 sequence is 16 residues long. The V gene end was trimmed by 6 bases and the J gene end by 8 bases; junction bases not matched to a gene: 14. CDR3 nucleotide sequence: TGTGCCAGCAGCCGGTGGACAGGGCGGCATGCGGAAAAACTGTTTTTT. It codes for CASSRWTGRHAEKLFF.

The chain uses TRBV7-2 and TRBJ2-3; D is possibly TRBD2 (5 bases). The CDR3 extends over 13 amino acids. Germline lookup yields CDR1 SGHTA and CDR2 FQGNSA. V was cut by 4 bases and J by 4 bases, with 9 bases left in between. The CDR3 DNA follows: TGTGCCAGCAGCTATGGAGGTGCAGATACGCAGTATTTT. It specifies CASSYGGADTQYF.

The chain employs TRBV6-5 and TRBJ2-1; 14 positions match TRBD2. The germline V gene has CDR1 MNHEY and CDR2 SVGAGI. This CDR3 contains 13 residues. After removal of 8 bases from V and 9 bases from J, the junction contained 3 bases not matched to a gene. CDR3 amino acids: CASGLAGGIEQFF. The CDR3 region has the DNA TGTGCCAGCGGACTAGCGGGGGGAATTGAGCAGTTCTTC.

The genes are TRBV9 and TRBJ1-6, with D perhaps matching TRBD1 (6 bases). The CDR3 covers 15 residues. The ends were cut back, 0 bases at V and 9 bases at J, with 13 bases in the middle. Germline-derived CDR1 and CDR2 are SGDLS and YYNGEE. The CDR3 DNA reads as TGTGCCAGCAGCGTAGCAGGGGCCCGGGGTTCACCCCTCCACTTT. This sequence encodes CASSVAGARGSPLHF.

V and J are TRBV6-5 and TRBJ2-1, with D tentatively TRBD2 (6 bases). Trimming shortened V by 6 bases and J by 1 base, and 13 bases separated the two germline ends. The CDR3 runs 15 residues. From germline, CDR1 is MNHEY and CDR2 SVGAGI. The CDR3 sequence: CASSLGSRSYNEQFF. CDR3 DNA sequence: TGTGCCAGCAGCCTCGGGAGTCGGTCCTACAATGAGCAGTTCTTC.

V is TRBV18 and J is TRBJ1-2; D may be TRBD1 (6 bases). This CDR3 has 14 residues. Deletions cut 3 bases from V and 3 bases from J, with 11 bases between. Per germline, CDR1 KGHSH and CDR2 LQKENI. The CDR3 DNA sequence: TGTGCCAGCTCACCTTCAGGGGCGGACTATGGCTACACCTTC. Translating gives CASSPSGADYGYTF.

The V gene is TRBV5-4, the J gene TRBJ1-4, with 12 positions matching TRBD1. V dropped 0 bases and J dropped 5; count of bases not matched to a gene: 8. Per the germline V gene, CDR1 is SGHNT and CDR2 is YYREEE (reference sequence). The CDR3 runs 18 residues. CDR3 protein: CASSLGSGQGAQNEKLFF. The CDR3 DNA follows: TGTGCCAGCAGCTTGGGATCGGGACAGGGGGCACAGAATGAAAAACTGTTTTTT.

The table lists this clone with a few counts. V gene TRBV15 combines with J gene TRBJ1-1; no reliable D call. This CDR3 contains 13 residues. Looked up from germline, CDR1 is LNHNV and CDR2 is YYDKDF (reference sequence). V shed 1 base and J shed 0 bases, with 3 bases lying between them. CDR3 residues: CATSRAVNTEAFF. CDR3 nucleotide sequence: TGTGCCACCAGCAGAGCGGTGAACACTGAAGCTTTCTTT. Looking up the rest from reference TRBV15 and TRBJ1-1 gives the full variable domain: DAMVIQNPRYQVTQFGKPVTLSCSQTLNHNVMYWYQQKSSQAPKLLFHYYDKDFNNEADTPDNFQSRRPNTSFCFLDIRSPGLGDTAMYLCATSRAVNTEAFFGQGTRLTVV.

This chain joins TRBV5-4 and TRBJ2-3; D is undetermined. The CDR3 covers 12 residues. The germline V and J ends were trimmed by 1 base and 5 bases, with 5 bases remaining between them. Germline V gene lookup returns CDR1 SGHNT and CDR2 YYREEE (reference sequence). The CDR3 loop is CASSLFLDTQYF. CDR3 DNA: TGTGCCAGCAGCTTGTTTCTAGATACGCAGTATTTT.

The rearrangement uses TRBV4-3 and TRBJ2-7; TRBD1 might be the D (6 bases). Trimming left V 1 base short and J 4 bases short, with 14 bases between. Looked up from germline, CDR1 is LGHNA and CDR2 is YSLEER. The CDR3 has 15 residues. CDR3 in DNA: TGCGCCAGCAGCCAAGGATCGGGGCAGGGGTACGAGCAGTACTTC. This gives the protein CASSQGSGQGYEQYF.

There are a few counts of this clone. CDR3 in amino acids: CASSLDRGGYGYTF. CDR3 in DNA: TGTGCCAGCAGCTTGGACAGGGGAGGCTATGGCTACACCTTC. The chain links TRBV5-8 to TRBJ1-2, with TRBD1 identical over 7 bases. V lost 0 bases, J lost 4 bases, and 3 bases stayed unmatched. The CDR3 contains 14 residues. Looked up from germline, CDR1 is SGHTS and CDR2 is YDEGEE.

The chain couples TRBV28 to TRBJ1-2; 8 positions agree with TRBD1. J was trimmed by 5 bases and V by 8 bases; bases with no gene match: 4. The germline CDR1 and CDR2 sequences are MDHEN and SYDVKM. This CDR3 spans 12 amino acids. The CDR3 DNA follows: TGTGCCAGCCGCCGGACAGGGTATGGCTACACCTTC. Protein sequence: CASRRTGYGYTF.

The chain recombines TRBV2 with TRBJ1-2, with 7 bases matching TRBD1. The V gene end was trimmed by 5 bases and the J gene end by 4 bases; junction bases not matched to a gene: 10. Looked up from germline, CDR1 is SNHLY and CDR2 is FYNNEI. CDR3 length: 15 residues. CDR3 sequence reads: CASSRDQGGGYGYTF. Written as DNA, the CDR3 is TGTGCCAGCAGTAGGGACCAAGGGGGCGGCTATGGCTACACCTTC.

The CDR3: CASTPLDRNSPLHF. The CDR3 nucleotides read TGTGCCAGCACCCCTTTAGACAGAAATTCACCCCTCCACTTT. The chain links TRBV6-2 or TRBV6-3 to TRBJ1-6, with D possibly matching TRBD1 (5 bases). The length of the CDR3 is 14 residues. The V end lost 7 bases, the J end lost 7 bases, and 14 bases lay between the germline ends. Per germline, CDR1 MNHEY and CDR2 SVGEGT.

The V and J genes are TRBV10-3 and TRBJ1-2; D possibly corresponds to TRBD1 (6 bases). The CDR3 sequence is 17 residues long. Germline CDR1 reads ENHRY; CDR2 reads SYGVKD. Trimming shortened V by 8 bases and J by 0 bases, and 22 bases separated the two germline ends. CDR3 sequence reads: CAILQSTLGTPNYGYTF. Here the CDR3 DNA reads TGTGCCATCCTACAGAGCACCCTAGGGACACCTAACTATGGCTACACCTTC.

The chain combines TRBV11-2 with TRBJ1-5, with 7 bases fitting TRBD1. Germline V gene data show CDR1 as SGHAT and CDR2 as FQNNGV. With V trimmed by 5 bases and J by 4 bases, 5 bases remained unmatched. The CDR3 has 14 amino acids. The CDR3 spells CASSVTGLNQPQHF. The CDR3, as DNA: TGTGCCAGCAGCGTGACAGGGTTGAATCAGCCCCAGCATTTT.

The chain links TRBV5-4 to TRBJ2-7; 14 bases line up with TRBD2. Germline V CDR1 and CDR2: SGHNT, YYREEE (reference sequence). J lost 2 bases, V lost 3 bases, and 7 bases had no gene match. The CDR3 sequence is 17 residues long. This CDR3 reads CASSSGPGLAGAYEQYV. CDR3 DNA: TGTGCCAGCAGCTCGGGGCCGGGACTAGCGGGAGCCTACGAGCAGTACGTC.